Listed below are T cell receptor beta chains from one sample, sequenced in a study of CD4+ T cells in melanoma. Some clones are missing from TCRdb's copy, which holds only in-frame ones; the method was immunoSEQ multiplex PCR. The sample carries 50,000 or so clones, roughly 89% recorded once. The sample taken for sequencing was peripheral blood. The source of these receptors is a human donor with melanoma. Each CDR3 is given with its conserved first and last residue. A D gene is named only where the DNA matches it firmly. Not every row has a clone size; where given, it reads once, few, many or a size class.

size	D	V	J	CDR3	DNA
.	.	TRBV5-6	TRBJ1-1	CASSLLGKTEAFF	TGTGCCAGCAGCTTGCTCGGGAAAACTGAAGCTTTCTTT
.	TRBD1	TRBV7-2	TRBJ1-2	CASNPDRGHYGYTF	TGTGCCAGCAACCCGGACAGGGGGCACTATGGCTACACCTTC
once	TRBD2	TRBV10-3	TRBJ2-3	CAISKGLAGVPDTQYF	TGTGCCATCAGTAAGGGACTAGCGGGGGTGCCAGATACGCAGTATTTT
.	.	TRBV19	TRBJ1-2	CASSPSRGQGSYGYTF	TGTGCCAGTAGTCCTTCACGGGGCCAGGGGAGCTATGGCTACACCTTC
.	.	TRBV7-9	TRBJ2-7	CASSGLGSMEQYF	TGTGCCAGCAGCGGCCTCGGGAGCATGGAGCAGTACTTC
.	.	TRBV27	TRBJ1-1	CASSQKYRRMNTEAFF	TGTGCCAGCAGCCAGAAGTACAGGCGGATGAACACTGAAGCTTTCTTT
.	.	TRBV2	TRBJ2-3	CASSAQDSGGTDTQYF	TGTGCCAGCAGTGCTCAGGATTCTGGCGGCACAGATACGCAGTATTTT
.	TRBD1	TRBV4-1	TRBJ1-5	CASSQEYRGFEQPQHF	TGCGCCAGCAGCCAAGAATACAGGGGGTTTGAACAGCCCCAGCATTTT
few	.	TRBV19	TRBJ1-5	CASRKGYNQPQHF	TGTGCCAGTAGGAAGGGATACAATCAGCCCCAGCATTTT
.	.	TRBV6-5	TRBJ2-3	CASREGGTDTDTQYF	TGTGCCAGCAGGGAGGGCGGGACAGACACAGATACGCAGTATTTT
.	.	TRBV6-1	TRBJ1-6	CASSETGHNSPLHF	TGTGCCAGCAGTGAAACTGGACATAATTCACCCCTCCACTTT
.	.	TRBV6-1	TRBJ2-7	CASTGDGYEQYF	TGTGCCAGCACCGGGGATGGCTACGAGCAGTACTTC
.	TRBD1	TRBV30	TRBJ1-2	CAWTWTGTDGYTF	TGTGCCTGGACCTGGACAGGGACGGATGGCTACACCTTC
.	.	TRBV30	TRBJ2-5	CAWSKDTYLETQYF	TGTGCCTGGAGCAAGGACACCTACCTGGAGACCCAGTACTTC
.	.	TRBV19	TRBJ2-7	CASSIPPYEQYF	TGTGCCAGTAGTATTCCGCCTTACGAGCAGTACTTC
once	.	TRBV5-4	TRBJ1-1	CASSLLGAQAFF	TGTGCCAGCAGCTTGTTGGGGGCGCAAGCTTTCTTT
.	TRBD1	TRBV28	TRBJ2-7	CASSLLGQGAYEQYF	TGTGCCAGCAGTCTCCTGGGACAGGGGGCCTACGAGCAGTACTTC
.	.	TRBV30	TRBJ2-2	CAGGGVGNTGELFF	TGTGCCGGAGGGGGAGTGGGGAACACCGGGGAGCTGTTTTTT
.	TRBD1	TRBV18	TRBJ2-4	CASSPGTGFLSKNIQYF	TGTGCCAGCTCTCCCGGGACAGGGTTTTTATCCAAAAACATTCAGTACTTC
.	.	TRBV4-3	TRBJ2-1	CASSAIALALNEQFF	TGCGCCAGCAGCGCCATCGCACTAGCTTTGAATGAGCAGTTCTTC
.	TRBD1	TRBV5-6	TRBJ2-7	CASSFWDREYEQYF	TGTGCCAGCAGCTTCTGGGACAGGGAATACGAGCAGTACTTC
.	.	TRBV27	TRBJ2-1	CASNSGTSSYNEQFF	TGTGCCAGCAACAGTGGCACGAGCTCCTACAATGAGCAGTTCTTC
.	TRBD1	TRBV27	TRBJ1-5	CASSLGPGQGLDGNQPQHF	TGTGCCAGCAGTTTAGGTCCAGGACAGGGGTTGGATGGCAATCAGCCCCAGCATTTT
.	.	TRBV18	TRBJ2-3	CASSTRQGTSTDTQYF	TGTGCCAGCTCAACAAGGCAGGGGACCAGCACAGATACGCAGTATTTT
.	.	TRBV28	TRBJ2-7	CASRGDIAYEQYF	TGTGCCAGCAGGGGGGACATCGCCTACGAGCAGTACTTC
.	.	TRBV7-9	TRBJ1-1	CASSLARFGAFF	TGTGCCAGCAGCTTGGCACGGTTTGGCGCTTTCTTT
.	TRBD2	TRBV14	TRBJ2-5	CASSRAGEQETQYF	TGTGCCAGCAGCCGAGCGGGGGAGCAAGAGACCCAGTACTTC
.	TRBD1	TRBV5-1	TRBJ2-7	CASSSGTANYEQYF	TGCGCCAGCAGCTCCGGGACAGCTAACTACGAGCAGTACTTC
.	.	TRBV29-1	TRBJ2-3	CSVDLGIAQYF	TGCAGCGTTGACCTTGGGATCGCGCAGTATTTT
.	.	TRBV30	TRBJ2-5	CAWSVNSQETQYF	TGTGCCTGGAGTGTAAACAGCCAAGAGACCCAGTACTTC
.	TRBD1	TRBV19	TRBJ2-7	CASSMVGQAYEQYF	TGTGCCAGTAGTATGGTCGGACAGGCCTACGAGCAGTACTTC
.	.	TRBV29-1	TRBJ2-7	CSACISGIGYEQYF	TGCAGCGCCTGCATCTCAGGGATCGGCTACGAGCAGTACTTC
.	TRBD1	TRBV10-3	TRBJ1-2	CAISDRGIGGHGYTF	TGTGCCATCAGTGACAGGGGGATAGGTGGTCATGGCTACACCTTC
.	.	TRBV11-3	TRBJ2-1	CASSLVNSEQFF	TGTGCCAGCAGCTTAGTCAACTCAGAGCAGTTCTTC
.	.	TRBV4-1	TRBJ2-2	CASSPSSAYTGELFF	TGCGCCAGCAGCCCTTCTAGCGCATACACCGGGGAGCTGTTTTTT
.	TRBD1	TRBV18	TRBJ1-1	CASSRPGTGGVATEAFF	TGTGCCAGCTCACGACCAGGGACAGGGGGAGTGGCGACTGAAGCTTTCTTT
once	.	TRBV11-2	TRBJ2-1	CASSLDSRHYNEQFF	TGTGCCAGCAGCCTTGACTCCAGACACTACAATGAGCAGTTCTTC
.	.	TRBV28	TRBJ2-5	CASTEGGRETQYF	TGTGCCAGCACAGAGGGGGGCCGAGAGACCCAGTACTTC
.	.	TRBV28	TRBJ1-3	CASSVGIGNTIYF	TGTGCCAGCAGTGTCGGAATTGGAAACACCATATATTTT
.	TRBD1	TRBV10-2	TRBJ2-2	CASSPGQGNTGELFF	TGCGCCAGCAGTCCGGGACAGGGTAACACCGGGGAGCTGTTTTTT
.	TRBD2	TRBV13	TRBJ2-1	CASSSGTSVWEQFF	TGTGCCAGCAGCTCCGGGACTAGCGTCTGGGAGCAGTTCTTC
.	.	TRBV29-1	TRBJ1-1	CSVEANTEAFF	TGCAGCGTTGAAGCGAACACTGAAGCTTTCTTT
once	TRBD2	TRBV7-2	TRBJ2-3	CASSPWTSAPDTQYF	TGTGCCAGCAGCCCCTGGACTAGCGCCCCAGATACGCAGTATTTT
few	.	TRBV28	TRBJ1-2	CASSLLYGYTF	TGTGCCAGCAGTCTACTCTATGGCTACACCTTC
once	.	TRBV19	TRBJ2-7	CASSDAVSYEQYF	TGTGCCAGTAGCGACGCTGTGTCCTACGAGCAGTACTTC
.	.	TRBV5-6	TRBJ2-1	CASSTLGTRTYNEQFF	TGTGCCAGCAGCACCCTGGGGACCCGGACCTACAATGAGCAGTTCTTC
.	TRBD2	TRBV6-4	TRBJ2-3	CASSTSGGPDTQYF	TGTGCCAGCAGCACTAGCGGGGGTCCAGATACGCAGTATTTT
.	.	TRBV23-1	TRBJ2-3	CASSQIAPRAGKVDTQYF	TGCGCCAGCAGTCAAATTGCGCCCCGAGCAGGGAAGGTGGATACGCAGTATTTT
.	.	TRBV28	TRBJ2-7	CASLRRDGEYEQYF	TGTGCCAGCCTACGCCGGGACGGGGAGTACGAGCAGTACTTC
.	.	TRBV7-9	TRBJ2-5	CASSPTDRTEETQYF	TGTGCCAGCAGCCCAACCGACAGGACCGAGGAGACCCAGTACTTC
.	TRBD1	TRBV19	TRBJ1-5	CASSIGGDRGSNQPQHF	TGTGCCAGTAGTATAGGGGGGGACAGGGGGAGTAATCAGCCCCAGCATTTT
.	.	TRBV6-5	TRBJ2-3	CASTGSSDTQYF	TGTGCCAGCACGGGGAGTTCGGATACGCAGTATTTT
.	.	TRBV9	TRBJ2-2	CASSEQGGGSSRELFF	TGTGCCAGCAGCGAGCAGGGCGGGGGCTCTAGCCGGGAGCTGTTTTTT
.	TRBD1	TRBV5-5	TRBJ2-7	CASTQGQGFEQYF	TGTGCCAGCACCCAGGGACAGGGGTTCGAGCAGTACTTC
.	.	TRBV6-1	TRBJ1-2	CASGDFYGYTF	TGTGCCAGCGGGGACTTCTATGGCTACACCTTC
.	TRBD1	TRBV28	TRBJ1-5	CASRQGFNQPQHF	TGTGCCAGCCGACAGGGGTTTAATCAGCCCCAGCATTTT
.	TRBD1	TRBV6-1	TRBJ1-1	CASSEPGQLNTEAFF	TGTGCCAGCAGTGAACCGGGACAGCTAAACACTGAAGCTTTCTTT
once	.	TRBV9	TRBJ2-3	CASSVNAGTDTQYF	TGTGCCAGCAGCGTTAACGCTGGCACAGATACGCAGTATTTT
.	TRBD1	TRBV7-2	TRBJ2-5	CASSPGQGAYETQYF	TGTGCCAGCAGCCCGGGACAGGGGGCGTATGAGACCCAGTACTTC